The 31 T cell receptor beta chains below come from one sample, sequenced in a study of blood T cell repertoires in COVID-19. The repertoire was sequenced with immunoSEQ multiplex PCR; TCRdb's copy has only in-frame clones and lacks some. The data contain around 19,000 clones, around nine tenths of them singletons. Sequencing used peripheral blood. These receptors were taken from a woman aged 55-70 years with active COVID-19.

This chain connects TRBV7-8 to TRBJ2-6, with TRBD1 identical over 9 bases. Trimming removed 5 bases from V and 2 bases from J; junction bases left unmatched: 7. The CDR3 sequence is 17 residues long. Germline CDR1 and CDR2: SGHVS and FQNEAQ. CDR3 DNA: TGTGCCAGCAGCATGACAGGGGGTGGCACTGGGGCCAACGTCCTGACTTTC. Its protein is CASSMTGGGTGANVLTF. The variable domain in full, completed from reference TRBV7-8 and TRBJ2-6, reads GAGVSQSPRYKVAKRGQDVALRCDPISGHVSLFWYQQALGQGPEFLTYFQNEAQLDKSGLPSDRFFAERPEGSVSTLKIQRTQQEDSAVYLCASSMTGGGTGANVLTFGAGSRLTVL.

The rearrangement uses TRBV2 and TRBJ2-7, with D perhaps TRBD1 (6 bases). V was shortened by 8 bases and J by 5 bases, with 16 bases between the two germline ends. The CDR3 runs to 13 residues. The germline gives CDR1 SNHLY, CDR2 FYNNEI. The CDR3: CASLPTGSHEQYF. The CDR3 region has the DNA TGTGCCAGCTTACCGACAGGTTCCCACGAGCAGTACTTC.

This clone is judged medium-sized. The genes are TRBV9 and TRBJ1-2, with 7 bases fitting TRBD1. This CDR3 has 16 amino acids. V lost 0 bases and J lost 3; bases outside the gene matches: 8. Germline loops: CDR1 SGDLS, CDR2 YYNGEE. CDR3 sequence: CASSVATQGTYYGYTF. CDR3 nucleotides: TGTGCCAGCAGCGTAGCTACACAGGGGACCTACTATGGCTACACCTTC.

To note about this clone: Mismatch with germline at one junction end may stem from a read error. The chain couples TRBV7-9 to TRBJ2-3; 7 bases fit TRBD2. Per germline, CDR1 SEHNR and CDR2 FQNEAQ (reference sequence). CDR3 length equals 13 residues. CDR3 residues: CASSLGLRRGKDF. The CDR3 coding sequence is TGTGCCAGCAGCTTAGGTTTACGGCGGGGGAAGGATTTT.

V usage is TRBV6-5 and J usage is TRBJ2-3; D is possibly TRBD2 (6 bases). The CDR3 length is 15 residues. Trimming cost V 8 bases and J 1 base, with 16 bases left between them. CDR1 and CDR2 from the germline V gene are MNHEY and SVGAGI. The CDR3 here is CASEGGGAGTDTQYF. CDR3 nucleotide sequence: TGTGCCAGCGAAGGTGGAGGGGCCGGCACAGATACGCAGTATTTT.

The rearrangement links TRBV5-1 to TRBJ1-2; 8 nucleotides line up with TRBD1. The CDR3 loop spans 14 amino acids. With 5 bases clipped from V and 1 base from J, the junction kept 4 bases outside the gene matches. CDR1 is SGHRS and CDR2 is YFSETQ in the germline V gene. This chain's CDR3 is CASSPGGNNYGYTF. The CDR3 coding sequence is TGCGCCAGCAGTCCAGGGGGCAATAACTATGGCTACACCTTC.

The CDR3 nucleotides read TGTGCCAGTAGTGCCACAGGGGACGGCACAGATACGCAGTATTTT. It translates to CASSATGDGTDTQYF. The chain is built from TRBV19 and TRBJ2-3; 7 bases are a match to TRBD1. CDR1 LNHDA and CDR2 SQIVND come from the germline V gene (reference sequence). The CDR3 covers 15 residues. The junction had 6 bases not matched to a gene; V was cut back by 5 bases and J by 1 base.

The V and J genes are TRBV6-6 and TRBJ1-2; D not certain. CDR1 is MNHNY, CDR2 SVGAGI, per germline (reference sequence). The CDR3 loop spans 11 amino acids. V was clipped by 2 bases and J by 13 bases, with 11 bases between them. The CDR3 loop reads CASSYGGEFTF. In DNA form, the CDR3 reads TGTGCCAGCAGTTACGGCGGGGAGTTCACCTTC.

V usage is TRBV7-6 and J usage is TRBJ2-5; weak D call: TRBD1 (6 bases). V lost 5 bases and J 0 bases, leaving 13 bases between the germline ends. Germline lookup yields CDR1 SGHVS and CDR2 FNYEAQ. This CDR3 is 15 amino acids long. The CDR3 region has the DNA TGTGCCAGCAGCCCAGGACAGACATACCAAGAGACCCAGTACTTC. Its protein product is CASSPGQTYQETQYF.

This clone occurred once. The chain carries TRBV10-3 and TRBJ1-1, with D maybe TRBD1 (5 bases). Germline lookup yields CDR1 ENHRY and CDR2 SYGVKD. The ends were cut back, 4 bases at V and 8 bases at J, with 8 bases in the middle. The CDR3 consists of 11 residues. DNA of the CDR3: TGTGCCATCAGTGGGGGCAGAGAAGCTTTCTTT. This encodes CAISGGREAFF.

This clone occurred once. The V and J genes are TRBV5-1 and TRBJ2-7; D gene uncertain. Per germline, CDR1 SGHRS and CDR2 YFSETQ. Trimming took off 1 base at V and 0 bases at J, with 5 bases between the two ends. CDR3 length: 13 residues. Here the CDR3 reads CASSLYTSYEQYF. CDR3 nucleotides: TGCGCCAGCAGCTTGTACACCTCCTACGAGCAGTACTTC.

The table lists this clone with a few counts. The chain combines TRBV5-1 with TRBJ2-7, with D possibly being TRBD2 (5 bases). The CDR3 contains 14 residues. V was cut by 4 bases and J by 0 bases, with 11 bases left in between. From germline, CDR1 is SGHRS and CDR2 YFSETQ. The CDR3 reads CASSLEGYSYEQYF. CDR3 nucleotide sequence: TGCGCCAGCAGCCTCGAGGGATACTCCTACGAGCAGTACTTC.

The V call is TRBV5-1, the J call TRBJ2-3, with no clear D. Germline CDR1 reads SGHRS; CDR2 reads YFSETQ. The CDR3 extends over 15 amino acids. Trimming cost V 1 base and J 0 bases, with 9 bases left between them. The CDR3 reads CASSLLPTSTDTQYF. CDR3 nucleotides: TGCGCCAGCAGCTTGTTGCCGACTAGCACAGATACGCAGTATTTT.

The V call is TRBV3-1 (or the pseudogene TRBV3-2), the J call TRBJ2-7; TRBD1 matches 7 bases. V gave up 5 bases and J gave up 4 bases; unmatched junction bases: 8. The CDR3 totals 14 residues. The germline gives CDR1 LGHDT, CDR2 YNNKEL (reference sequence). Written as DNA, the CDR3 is TGTGCCAGCAGCGATAGGGGGCTTCGGTACGAGCAGTACTTC. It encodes CASSDRGLRYEQYF.

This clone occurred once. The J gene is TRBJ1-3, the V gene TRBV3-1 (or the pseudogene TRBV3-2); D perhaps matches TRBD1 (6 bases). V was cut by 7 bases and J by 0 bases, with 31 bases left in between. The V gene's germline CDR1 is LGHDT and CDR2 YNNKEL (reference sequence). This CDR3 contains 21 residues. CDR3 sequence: CASTPGQPRTHRVGSGNTIYF. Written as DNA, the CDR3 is TGTGCCAGCACTCCAGGCCAACCCCGTACACACAGGGTCGGCTCTGGAAACACCATATATTTT.

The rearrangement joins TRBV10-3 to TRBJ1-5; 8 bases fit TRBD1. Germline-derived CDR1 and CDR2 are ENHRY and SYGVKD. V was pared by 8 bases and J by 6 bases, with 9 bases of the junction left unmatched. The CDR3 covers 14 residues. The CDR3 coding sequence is TGTGCCATCTCCAAGGGACAGGCGTTTCAGCCCCAGCATTTT. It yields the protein CAISKGQAFQPQHF.

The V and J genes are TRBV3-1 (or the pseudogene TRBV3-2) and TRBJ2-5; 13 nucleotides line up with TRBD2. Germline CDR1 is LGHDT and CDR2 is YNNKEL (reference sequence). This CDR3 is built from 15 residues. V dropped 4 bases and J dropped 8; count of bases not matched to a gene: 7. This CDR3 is CASSLTSGGPGTQYF. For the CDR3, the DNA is TGTGCCAGCAGCCTGACTAGCGGGGGGCCCGGTACCCAGTACTTC.

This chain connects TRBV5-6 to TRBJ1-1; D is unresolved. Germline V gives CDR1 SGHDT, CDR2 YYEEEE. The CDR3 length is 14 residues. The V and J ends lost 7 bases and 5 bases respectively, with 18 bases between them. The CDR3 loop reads CASALSIDSTEAFF. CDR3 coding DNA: TGTGCCAGCGCATTAAGTATCGACTCGACTGAAGCTTTCTTT.

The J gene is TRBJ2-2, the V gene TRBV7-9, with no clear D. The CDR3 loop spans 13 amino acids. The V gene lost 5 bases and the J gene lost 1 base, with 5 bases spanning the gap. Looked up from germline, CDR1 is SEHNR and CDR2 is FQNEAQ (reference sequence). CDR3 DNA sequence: TGTGCCAGCAGCAGAGGGAACACCGGGGAGCTGTTTTTT. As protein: CASSRGNTGELFF.

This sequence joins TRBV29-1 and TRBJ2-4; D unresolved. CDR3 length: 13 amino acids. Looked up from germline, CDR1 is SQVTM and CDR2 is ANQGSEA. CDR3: CSILVGSKNIQYF. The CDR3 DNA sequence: TGCAGTATATTGGTCGGGTCCAAAAACATTCAGTACTTC.

CDR3 sequence (DNA): TGTGCCAGCATTGGGACAGGGGGTGGAGATACGCAGTATTTT. Protein sequence: CASIGTGGGDTQYF. This chain links TRBV2 with TRBJ2-3, with 11 positions matching TRBD1. The CDR3 length is 14 residues. V dropped 7 bases and J dropped 5; count of bases not matched to a gene: 5. The germline CDR1 and CDR2 sequences are SNHLY and FYNNEI. Combining the CDR3 with reference TRBV2 and TRBJ2-3 gives the whole variable domain EPEVTQTPSHQVTQMGQEVILRCVPISNHLYFYWYRQILGQKVEFLVSFYNNEISEKSEIFDDQFSVERPDGSNFTLKIRSTKLEDSAMYFCASIGTGGGDTQYFGPGTRLTVL.

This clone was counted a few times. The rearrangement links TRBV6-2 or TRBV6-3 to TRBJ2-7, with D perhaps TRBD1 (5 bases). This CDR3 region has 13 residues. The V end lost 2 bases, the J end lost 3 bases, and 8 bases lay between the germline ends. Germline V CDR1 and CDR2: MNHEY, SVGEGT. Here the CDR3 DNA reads TGTGCCAGCAGTTACGGAGACAGCTACGAGCAGTACTTC. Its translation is CASSYGDSYEQYF.

In DNA form, the CDR3 reads TGTGCCAGCAGCCCGGGACTAGCGGGGGGTCAGGAGACCCAGTACTTC. Protein: CASSPGLAGGQETQYF. The genes are TRBV5-4 and TRBJ2-5; the match to TRBD2 covers 15 bases. Germline loops: CDR1 SGHNT, CDR2 YYREEE (reference sequence). Germline trimming cut 4 bases from V and 5 bases from J; bases unmatched to any gene: 6. The CDR3 has 16 amino acids.

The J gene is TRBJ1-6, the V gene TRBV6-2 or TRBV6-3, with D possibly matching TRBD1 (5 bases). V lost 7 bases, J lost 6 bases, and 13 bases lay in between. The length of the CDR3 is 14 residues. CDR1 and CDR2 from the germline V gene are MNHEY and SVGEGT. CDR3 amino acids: CASIPSGGNSPLHF. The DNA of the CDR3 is TGTGCCAGCATCCCTTCGGGGGGTAATTCACCCCTCCACTTT.

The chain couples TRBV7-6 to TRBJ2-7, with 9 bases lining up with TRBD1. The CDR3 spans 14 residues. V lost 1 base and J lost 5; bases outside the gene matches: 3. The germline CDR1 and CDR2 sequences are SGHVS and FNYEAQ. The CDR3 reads CASSLEDRGHEQYF. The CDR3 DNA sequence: TGTGCCAGCAGCTTAGAGGACAGGGGCCACGAGCAGTACTTC.

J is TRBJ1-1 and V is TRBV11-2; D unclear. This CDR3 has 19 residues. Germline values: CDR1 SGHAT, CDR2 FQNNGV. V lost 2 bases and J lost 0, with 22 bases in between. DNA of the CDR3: TGTGCCAGCAGCTTATTCGGCTATCGAGGCAGCACCATGAACACTGAAGCTTTCTTT. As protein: CASSLFGYRGSTMNTEAFF.

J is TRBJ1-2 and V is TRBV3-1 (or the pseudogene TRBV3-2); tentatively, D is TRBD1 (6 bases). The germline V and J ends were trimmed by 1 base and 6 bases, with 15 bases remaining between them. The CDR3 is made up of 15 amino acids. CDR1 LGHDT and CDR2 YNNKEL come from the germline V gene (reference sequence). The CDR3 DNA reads TGTGCCAGCAGCCAAGTGCGGGGGCGCATGAATGGCTACACCTTC. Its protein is CASSQVRGRMNGYTF.

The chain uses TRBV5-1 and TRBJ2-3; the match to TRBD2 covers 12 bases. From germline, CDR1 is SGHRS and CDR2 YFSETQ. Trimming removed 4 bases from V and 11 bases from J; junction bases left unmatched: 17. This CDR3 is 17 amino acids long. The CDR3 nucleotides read TGCGCCAGCAGCCTGGCTAGCGGGGGGGCCTTGCTATTTGAGCAGTATTTT. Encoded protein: CASSLASGGALLFEQYF.

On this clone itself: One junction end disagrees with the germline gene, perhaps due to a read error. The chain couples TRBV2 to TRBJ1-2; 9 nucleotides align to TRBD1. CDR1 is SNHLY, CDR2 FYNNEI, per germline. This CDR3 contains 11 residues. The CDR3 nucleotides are TGTGCCAGCAGTGAAGGGACAGGGGCCTCCTTC. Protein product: CASSEGTGASF.

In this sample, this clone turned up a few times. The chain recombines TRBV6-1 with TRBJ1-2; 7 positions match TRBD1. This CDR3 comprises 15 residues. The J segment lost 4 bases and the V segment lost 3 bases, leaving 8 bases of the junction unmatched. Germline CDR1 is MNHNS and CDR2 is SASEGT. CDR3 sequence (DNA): TGTGCCAGCAGTGACCCCGGGACAGCTATCTATGGCTACACCTTC. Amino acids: CASSDPGTAIYGYTF.

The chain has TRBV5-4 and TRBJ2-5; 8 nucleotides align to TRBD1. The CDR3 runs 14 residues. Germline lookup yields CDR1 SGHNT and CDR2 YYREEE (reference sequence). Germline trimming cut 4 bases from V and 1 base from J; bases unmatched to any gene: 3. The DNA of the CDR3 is TGTGCCAGCAGCAGGACAGGGCCCCAAGAGACCCAGTACTTC. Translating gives CASSRTGPQETQYF.